This section outlines one T cell receptor beta chain sequence together with its context. This CDR3 is 14 amino acids long. V dropped 8 bases and J dropped 3; count of bases not matched to a gene: 8. CDR1 and CDR2 from the germline V gene are SGHVS and FQNEAQ. Urothelial carcinoma affected the patients, and it was locally advanced or metastatic. This specimen belongs to a study of PD-L1 blockade in urothelial cancer. Data came from immunoSEQ multiplex PCR; TCRdb stores just in-frame clones and leaves some out. The sample lists about 80,000 clones, about 90% occurring once. Sequencing used PBMCs, obtained around atezolizumab (anti-PD-L1) treatment. This chain uses TRBV7-8 with TRBJ2-3; 7 bases are a match to TRBD1. This TCR was sampled from a woman aged 70-85 years with urothelial cancer. CDR3 DNA sequence: TGTGCCAGCGAGGGGGCTGGGTTTACAGATACGCAGTATTTT. It codes for CASEGAGFTDTQYF.